This T cell receptor (delta chain) was recorded in a study of γδ T cells in repeated Plasmodium falciparum infection. Across the whole study: Donors had four controlled P. falciparum NF54 infections over roughly 590 days.

Gammadelta T cells were flow-sorted from PBMC into Vgamma9/Vdelta2+ and Vdelta2-negative populations for bulk analysis. The length of the CDR3 is 18 residues. Germline V gene sequence: CDR1 GEAIGNYY, CDR2 EKD. Worth noting for this clone: This likely came from a read error, as a far larger clone is one base away. Additional DNA sequences in this sample encode the identical CDR3.

TCRdb re-identified clones in the multiplex PCR reads via CATT. The data hold around 82,000 delta-chain clones, with 1.4% to 1.5% observed a single time. The sequence was collected from a pool of human donors (malaria-infected and uninfected, not separated). Source material: gamma-delta T cells from blood. The chain combines TRDV2 with TRDJ1; TRDD3 agrees at 9 bases. The CDR3 coding sequence is TGTGCCTGTGACACTTACGACTGGGGGACTTACCACACCGATAAACTCATCTTC. Residues: CACDTYDWGTYHTDKLIF.